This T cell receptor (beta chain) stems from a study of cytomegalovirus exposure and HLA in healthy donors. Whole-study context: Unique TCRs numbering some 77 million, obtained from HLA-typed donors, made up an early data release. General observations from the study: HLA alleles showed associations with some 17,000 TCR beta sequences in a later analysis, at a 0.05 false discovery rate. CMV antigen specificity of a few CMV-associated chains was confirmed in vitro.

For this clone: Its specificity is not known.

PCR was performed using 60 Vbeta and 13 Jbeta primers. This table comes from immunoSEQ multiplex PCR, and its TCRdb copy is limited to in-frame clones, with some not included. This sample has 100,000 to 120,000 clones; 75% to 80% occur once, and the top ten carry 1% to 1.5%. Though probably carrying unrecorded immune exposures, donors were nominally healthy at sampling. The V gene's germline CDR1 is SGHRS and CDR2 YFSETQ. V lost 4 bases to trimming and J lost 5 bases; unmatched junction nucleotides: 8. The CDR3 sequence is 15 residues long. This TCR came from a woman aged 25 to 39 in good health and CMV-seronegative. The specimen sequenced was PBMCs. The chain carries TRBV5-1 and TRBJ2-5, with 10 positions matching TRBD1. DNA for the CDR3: TGCGCCAGCAGCCCGACAGGGGGCCAAGTGGAGACCCAGTACTTC. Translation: CASSPTGGQVETQYF.